In its sample, the clone carrying this T cell receptor (beta chain) ranks as medium-sized. Its antigen is unknown. The germline V and J ends were trimmed by 2 bases and 3 bases, with 17 bases remaining between them. Germline CDR1 reads DFQATT; CDR2 reads SNEGSKA (reference sequence). The CDR3 has 16 amino acids. The data originate from a study of liver allograft versus peripheral blood T cells. Study context: The authors compared T cell receptor repertoires in transplanted livers with those in the peripheral blood of recipients.

TCRdb recomputed calls from the reads with MiXCR, one row per CDR3 protein. The data show about 3,800 distinct CDR3 sequences, more than 13% seen once. Whole-study results and caveats: Liver allografts reportedly held T cell receptor repertoires unlike those in peripheral blood.

This sequence originates from a human patient who had a liver transplant. Some T cells may arise from the graft donor. The chain is built from TRBV20-1 and TRBJ2-1; no clear D gene. The CDR3 bases are TGCAGTGCTAGACCCGAGAGTAGCCTCCTCTACAATGAGCAGTTCTTC. Translation gives CSARPESSLLYNEQFF.